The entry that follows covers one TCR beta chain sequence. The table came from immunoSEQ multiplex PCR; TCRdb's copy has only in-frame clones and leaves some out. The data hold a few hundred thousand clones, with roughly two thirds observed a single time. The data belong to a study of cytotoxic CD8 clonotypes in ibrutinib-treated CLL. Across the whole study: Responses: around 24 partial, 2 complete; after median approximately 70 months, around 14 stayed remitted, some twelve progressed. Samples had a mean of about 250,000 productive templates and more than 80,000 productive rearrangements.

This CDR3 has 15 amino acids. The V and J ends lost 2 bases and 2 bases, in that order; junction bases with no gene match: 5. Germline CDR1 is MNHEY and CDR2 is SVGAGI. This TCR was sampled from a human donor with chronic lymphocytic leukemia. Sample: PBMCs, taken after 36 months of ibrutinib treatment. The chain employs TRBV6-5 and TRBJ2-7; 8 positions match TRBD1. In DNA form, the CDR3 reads TGTGCCAGCAGTTACGGGCAGGGGGCCGCCTACGAGCAGTACTTC. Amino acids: CASSYGQGAAYEQYF.